Described below is a single TCR beta chain sequence and its context. Clones were sequenced by immunoSEQ multiplex PCR, and TCRdb holds only the in-frame ones, with some missing. The sample lists about 61,000 clones, 85% to 90% occurring once. The record originates from a study of OX40 agonist ivuxolimab in advanced cancers. The trim removed 2 bases at V and 2 bases at J, leaving 7 bases unmatched. The germline V gene has CDR1 MGHRA and CDR2 YSYEKL. This CDR3 contains 17 residues. Sequences were derived from CD4+ or CD8+ T cells sorted from blood, sampled in a trial of the OX40 agonist ivuxolimab. The chain carries TRBV4-1 and TRBJ1-2; 11 bases align to TRBD1. This receptor was identified in an adult with an advanced solid tumor such as melanoma, head and neck, liver or kidney cancer. CDR3 region: CASSQPEDRGHNYGYTF. CDR3 DNA sequence: TGCGCCAGCAGCCAACCCGAGGACAGGGGGCACAACTATGGCTACACCTTC.